This T cell receptor (beta chain) appears in the sequencing data of a study of early T cells in non-severe SARS-CoV-2 infection. This CDR3 is 13 amino acids long. V dropped 1 base and J dropped 1 base, with 4 bases sitting between them. One entry per CDR3 protein, called by TCRdb with MiXCR from the 5' RACE reads. The data contain about 30,000 distinct CDR3 sequences, 5.6% of them singletons. Regarding the study as a whole: Matching results from VDJdb favored anti-spike CD8 responses, leaving private and CD4 specificities undetected.

The table lists this clonotype with many counts. Antigen unknown. This clonotype was obtained from an adult who was a healthcare worker with PCR-confirmed SARS-CoV-2 infection or an uninfected control (not recorded which). The rearrangement links TRBV12-3 or TRBV12-4 to TRBJ1-1, with no clear D. The sample comprised whole blood. The CDR3: CASSLGPNTEAFF. The CDR3 DNA sequence: TGTGCCAGCAGTTTAGGGCCGAACACTGAAGCTTTCTTT.